Following are 12 T cell receptor beta chains from one sample sequenced in a study of T cells expressing NK-cell markers (TCRdb year 2020). The receptor library was made with 5' RACE. The reads were generated on an Illumina HiSeq 2000. TCRdb reprocessed the reads into one record per CDR3 protein sequence, lacking DNA. This sample's records show about 260,000 distinct CDR3 sequences. Of the sample, about 0.4% falls within the top ten clones. The sequenced material came from blood T cells: a sorted CD56 or NKG2C T cell subset, CD4+ or CD8+ T cells, or bulk PBMC T cells (not recorded which). Receptors were obtained from a man aged 18 to 30 in good health. Donor details come from another sample of the same person, matched by shared clones.

This chain connects TRBV10-3 to TRBJ2-1; without DNA, the TCRdb call of TRBD2 cannot be checked. CDR3 length equals 15 residues. Germline V gene lookup returns CDR1 ENHRY and CDR2 SYGVKD. The CDR3: CAISDRTSGREDQFF.

The V and J genes are TRBV5-1 and TRBJ2-5; TCRdb gives TRBD2 as the D gene, but with no DNA this cannot be confirmed. There are 14 residues in the CDR3. CDR1 is SGHRS, CDR2 YFSETQ, per germline. The CDR3 protein is CASSPGTLQETQYF.

The gene calls are TRBV20-1 and TRBJ1-1. The CDR3 loop spans 16 amino acids. Germline V gene sequence: CDR1 DFQATT, CDR2 SNEGSKA (reference sequence). CDR3 amino acids: CSAPTPPKGWGTEAFF.

The rearrangement links TRBV12-3 or TRBV12-4 to TRBJ2-7; absent DNA, TCRdb's TRBD1 call cannot be checked. CDR3 length: 14 amino acids. This chain's CDR3 is CASSLSQGTTEQYF.

The rearrangement uses TRBV29-1 and TRBJ2-2; TCRdb indicates TRBD1, and absent DNA this call remains unverified. The CDR3 covers 16 residues. From germline, CDR1 is SQVTM and CDR2 ANQGSEA. CDR3 protein: CSVYKRTGRAAGELFF.

V is TRBV12-3 or TRBV12-4 and J is TRBJ2-7; no DNA is available, so the TRBD2 call from TCRdb remains unchecked. There are 13 residues in the CDR3. CDR3: CASSASGGYEQYF.

This chain links TRBV7-2 with TRBJ2-1; the D call of TRBD1 rests on TCRdb alone, since no DNA is present to check it. The germline gives CDR1 SGHTA, CDR2 FQGNSA. The CDR3 is made up of 16 amino acids. CDR3 loop: CASSFSGASSYNEQFF.

The chain carries TRBV25-1 and TRBJ2-5; as DNA is missing, the TRBD1 call by TCRdb cannot be tested. The CDR3 sequence is 14 residues long. CDR1 and CDR2 (germline): MGHDK, SYGVNS. CDR3 sequence reads: CASSAGGVEETQYF.

The V gene is TRBV5-1, the J gene TRBJ2-3. Germline-derived CDR1 and CDR2 are SGHRS and YFSETQ. The CDR3 covers 14 residues. The CDR3 protein is CASSRNTYTDTQYF.

The chain couples TRBV7-2 to TRBJ1-3. CDR1 SGHTA and CDR2 FQGNSA come from the germline V gene. This CDR3 has 13 residues. The CDR3 is CASSPYVGNTIYF.

The V call is TRBV12-3 or TRBV12-4, the J call TRBJ1-5; TCRdb calls TRBD1, which cannot be checked without DNA. There are 18 residues in the CDR3. Here the CDR3 reads CASSLAPGTLNSNQPQHF.

The chain couples TRBV29-1 to TRBJ2-7. The germline V gene encodes CDR1 SQVTM and CDR2 ANQGSEA. This CDR3 contains 13 residues. CDR3 sequence: CSVGGILSYEQYF.